These 15 T cell receptor beta chains were sequenced from one sample in a study of breast tumors, draining lymph nodes, adjacent tissues. TCRdb analysed the multiplex PCR reads with MiXCR anew, one entry per CDR3 protein. Altogether under 250,000 distinct CDR3 sequences are present, about a third being singletons, with the ten largest covering 1.2% to 1.5%. Breast cancer patients provided tissue from their axillary draining lymph nodes. Sample: axillary lymph node tissue. The receptors shown here come from a female donor with breast cancer. Some clones in this sample may be carry-over from other donors' samples.

This clonotype was counted ten times or more. This CDR3 is CASGRDTGELFF. CDR3 DNA: TGTGCTAGTGGCCGCGACACCGGGGAGCTGTTTTTT. The chain recombines TRBV12-5 with TRBJ2-2; no firm D call. CDR3 length: 12 amino acids. Germline values: CDR1 LGHNT, CDR2 FRNRAP. Trimming left V 6 bases short and J 3 bases short, with 5 bases between. The whole variable domain, filled in from reference TRBV12-5 and TRBJ2-2, reads DARVTQTPRHKVTEMGQEVTMRCQPILGHNTVFWYRQTMMQGLELLAYFRNRAPLDDSGMPKDRFSAEMPDATLATLKIQPSEPRDSAVYFCASGRDTGELFFGEGSRLTVL.

Turning to this clonotype: Possible read error: a much larger clone is one base away. This chain uses TRBV3-1 with TRBJ2-1; weak D call: TRBD2 (6 bases). The CDR3 is 15 amino acids. CDR1 is LGHDT, CDR2 YNNKEL, per germline (reference sequence). This CDR3 is CASSREGTRVNERFF. The CDR3 bases are TGTGCCAGCAGCCGAGAAGGGACTCGGGTCAATGAGCGGTTCTTC.

This clonotype was picked up many times. The V call is TRBV12-3 or TRBV12-4, the J call TRBJ2-1; D is ambiguous. Trimming took 5 bases from V and 5 from J, leaving 16 bases between them. The CDR3 loop spans 15 amino acids. In nucleotides, the CDR3 is TGTGCCAGCAGTCCCTCTCGGGTAAGGGACAATGAGCAGTTCTTC. This sequence encodes CASSPSRVRDNEQFF.

The sample holds many counts of this clonotype. The V gene is TRBV20-1, the J gene TRBJ2-3; possibly TRBD2 for D (6 bases). This CDR3 comprises 12 residues. Germline V gene sequence: CDR1 DFQATT, CDR2 SNEGSKA (reference sequence). Trimming removed 2 bases at V and 4 bases at J, with 7 bases between. CDR3 nucleotide sequence: TGCAGTGCTAGAAGGGACTCAGATACGCAGTATTTT. Its protein is CSARRDSDTQYF.

This clonotype was recorded many times. The chain couples TRBV6-6 to TRBJ1-2, with 9 bases identical to TRBD1. The length of the CDR3 is 16 residues. V shed 0 bases, J shed 6 bases, and the junction held 8 bases outside the gene matches. Germline V gives CDR1 MNHNY, CDR2 SVGAGI (reference sequence). CDR3 sequence (DNA): TGTGCCAGCAGTTACTCTGGACAGGGGAAGCAAAATGGCTACACCTTC. Its translation is CASSYSGQGKQNGYTF.

There are many counts of this clonotype. One end of the junction fails to match germline, which may point to a read error. The J gene is TRBJ2-3, the V gene TRBV6-6; D call uncertain. Germline loops: CDR1 MNHNY, CDR2 SVGAGI (reference sequence). The CDR3 contains 15 residues. CDR3 loop: CASSHSNSRGDTQYF. In DNA, the CDR3 is TGTGCCAGCAGTCACTCGAATAGCCGAGGCGATACGCAGTATTTT.

The chain is built from TRBV12-5 and TRBJ1-1, with D uncertain. Germline CDR1 and CDR2: LGHNT and FRNRAP. The CDR3 spans 12 residues. Trimming pared 5 bases from V and 3 bases from J, leaving 7 bases between. The CDR3 reads CASGPWDTEAFF. The CDR3 DNA reads as TGTGCTAGTGGTCCCTGGGACACTGAAGCTTTCTTT.

This clonotype was recorded at least ten times. This rearrangement joins TRBV5-5 to TRBJ1-6; no clear D. This CDR3 spans 15 amino acids. Trimming pared 0 bases from V and 7 bases from J, leaving 11 bases between. Germline V gene lookup returns CDR1 SGHKS and CDR2 YYEKEE (reference sequence). The CDR3 region is CASSLDPGLNSPLHF. CDR3 nucleotides: TGTGCCAGCAGCTTGGACCCAGGACTGAATTCACCCCTCCACTTT.

This clonotype has just a few counts. A much larger clone is a single base away; this may be a read error. This chain connects TRBV11-2 to TRBJ2-7; 9 bases agree with TRBD2. J gave up 6 bases and V 3 bases, and 9 bases lay outside the gene matches. Germline V gene data show CDR1 as SGHAT and CDR2 as FQNNGV. The CDR3 sequence is 15 residues long. In DNA, the CDR3 is TGTGCCAGCAGCTTGTCTAGCGGGACGGTTGCCGAGCAGTACTTC. Translated: CASSLSSGTVAEQYF.

The J gene is TRBJ1-1, the V gene TRBV29-1, with unresolved D. Germline lookup yields CDR1 SQVTM and CDR2 ANQGSEA. The ends were cut back, 4 bases at V and 5 bases at J, with 14 bases in the middle. The CDR3 spans 13 residues. CDR3: CSVGGRAETEAFF. The CDR3 DNA reads as TGCAGCGTTGGTGGGAGGGCTGAGACTGAAGCTTTCTTT.

The chain employs TRBV29-1 and TRBJ2-1, with TRBD2 matching 13 bases. Trimming took 2 bases from V and 7 from J; bases not matched to a gene: 14. CDR1 and CDR2 from the germline V gene are SQVTM and ANQGSEA. This CDR3 is 18 amino acids long. The chain's CDR3 is CSVESPRRTSGSGNEQFF. In DNA form, the CDR3 reads TGCAGCGTTGAATCACCGAGACGGACTAGCGGGAGTGGGAATGAGCAGTTCTTC.

The V and J genes are TRBV27 and TRBJ2-5, with D perhaps matching TRBD2 (6 bases). With 6 bases removed from V and 1 base from J, the gap between germline ends came to 18 bases. CDR1 and CDR2 from the germline V gene are MNHEY and SMNVEV (reference sequence). The CDR3 is 16 amino acids. The CDR3 DNA reads as TGTGCCAGCAGCTGGTCTCCTAGCGCCATCCAAGAGACCCAGTACTTC. Protein sequence: CASSWSPSAIQETQYF.

This clonotype came up many times. Mismatch with germline at one junction end may stem from a read error. V usage is TRBV7-7 and J usage is TRBJ2-3; 9 bases are shared with TRBD2. CDR1 is SSHAT and CDR2 is FNYEAQ in the germline V gene (reference sequence). This CDR3 is built from 15 residues. CDR3 nucleotide sequence: TGTGCTAGCAGCTTCGGCGGGAGGGAATCACATACGCAGTATTTT. It translates to CASSFGGRESHTQYF.

In its sample, this clonotype was seen many times. The chain joins TRBV6-6 to TRBJ1-6; D is unclear. V lost 2 bases, J lost 6 bases, and 14 bases lay in between. Germline CDR1 and CDR2: MNHNY and SVGAGI (reference sequence). The CDR3 spans 16 residues. CDR3 protein: CASSYQNSAGNSPLHF. CDR3 DNA sequence: TGTGCCAGCAGTTACCAAAATTCCGCGGGTAATTCACCCCTCCACTTT.

Many counts were recorded for this clonotype. The chain joins TRBV6-5 to TRBJ2-3; no reliable D call. V lost 6 bases and J 9 bases, leaving 10 bases between the germline ends. CDR1 MNHEY and CDR2 SVGAGI come from the germline V gene. This CDR3 spans 11 amino acids. The DNA of the CDR3 is TGTGCCAGCAGGCTAGAGTCAACGCAGTATTTT. Its protein product is CASRLESTQYF.